These 24 T cell receptor beta chains were sequenced from one sample in a study of shared clonotypes between healthy human individuals. Naivety among CD8 cells was defined by CD45RO negativity and positive CCR7 selection, thereby excluding terminally differentiated effector memory CD45RA+ cells. Clones were sequenced by immunoSEQ multiplex PCR, and TCRdb holds only the in-frame ones, with some missing. In the table there are some 2,100,000 clones, approximately 94% of which are singletons. The sample taken for sequencing was naive CD8+ T cells from PBMCs. These receptors all come from a man between 18 and 35 years old in good health. Some clones in this sample may be carry-over from other donors' samples.

This clone was observed once. The chain recombines TRBV9 with TRBJ1-2, with 8 positions matching TRBD1. The CDR3 contains 16 residues. Trimming took 1 base from V and 5 from J; bases not matched to a gene: 10. Looked up from germline, CDR1 is SGDLS and CDR2 is YYNGEE. CDR3 in amino acids: CASSVSSQGTGYGYTF. As DNA, the CDR3 is TGTGCCAGCAGCGTATCCTCACAAGGGACAGGTTATGGCTACACCTTC.

This chain uses TRBV7-9 with TRBJ2-7, with D perhaps being TRBD1 or TRBD2 (5 bases each). Deletions cut 5 bases from V and 2 bases from J, with 13 bases between. Germline loops: CDR1 SEHNR, CDR2 FQNEAQ (reference sequence). The CDR3 sequence is 14 residues long. This CDR3 reads CASSIRDRAYEQYF. The CDR3 DNA is TGTGCCAGCAGCATCCGGGACCGAGCCTACGAGCAGTACTTC.

This chain connects TRBV6-5 to TRBJ2-1; D is undetermined. CDR1 is MNHEY and CDR2 is SVGAGI in the germline V gene. The CDR3 runs 14 residues. The V gene lost 5 bases and the J gene lost 3 bases, with 11 bases spanning the gap. CDR3 in amino acids: CASSPARIYNEQFF. CDR3 nucleotides: TGTGCCAGCAGTCCCGCGAGGATCTACAATGAGCAGTTCTTC.

The chain uses TRBV7-8 and TRBJ2-5; 7 nucleotides align to TRBD1. Unmatched junction bases numbered 24, after V lost 5 bases and J lost 6 bases. This CDR3 region has 19 residues. Germline V gene lookup returns CDR1 SGHVS and CDR2 FQNEAQ. The DNA of the CDR3 is TGTGCCAGCAGCCCCAGGACGAGGACAGGCGGTGGTGCTGTGCAGACCCAGTACTTC. It yields the protein CASSPRTRTGGGAVQTQYF.

The chain carries TRBV7-9 and TRBJ2-4, with D possibly TRBD1 on 5 matching bases. The CDR3 sequence is 16 residues long. V was cut by 0 bases and J by 0 bases, with 9 bases left in between. The germline CDR1 and CDR2 sequences are SEHNR and FQNEAQ (reference sequence). CDR3 in DNA: TGTGCCAGCAGCTTAGCGCTAGGGGTAGCCAAAAACATTCAGTACTTC. Translating gives CASSLALGVAKNIQYF.

This chain joins TRBV28 and TRBJ2-3; D unresolved. Trimming left V 1 base short and J 0 bases short, with 8 bases between. Germline V gene data show CDR1 as MDHEN and CDR2 as SYDVKM. The CDR3 sequence is 15 residues long. CDR3 protein: CASSLFTPSTDTQYF. As DNA, the CDR3 is TGTGCCAGCAGTTTATTCACACCTAGCACAGATACGCAGTATTTT. The variable domain in full, with the rest retrieved from reference TRBV28 and TRBJ2-3, is DVKVTQSSRYLVKRTGEKVFLECVQDMDHENMFWYRQDPGLGLRLIYFSYDVKMKEKGDIPEGYSVSREKKERFSLILESASTNQTSMYLCASSLFTPSTDTQYFGPGTRLTVL.

The chain employs TRBV5-6 and TRBJ1-1; 7 positions agree with TRBD1. The CDR3 is made up of 16 amino acids. V trimming: 3 bases; J trimming: 1 base; junction bases outside the gene matches: 9. Germline CDR1 SGHDT, CDR2 YYEEEE. CDR3 sequence: CASSSAQDRTNTEAFF. The DNA of the CDR3 is TGTGCCAGCAGCTCGGCCCAGGACAGGACGAACACTGAAGCTTTCTTT.

The chain has TRBV5-8 and TRBJ2-2; 8 nucleotides line up with TRBD2. The germline gives CDR1 SGHTS, CDR2 YDEGEE. The CDR3 consists of 13 residues. J lost 7 bases, V lost 5 bases, and 4 bases had no gene match. The CDR3 sequence is CASSFSGIGELFF. In DNA form, the CDR3 reads TGTGCCAGCAGTTTTAGCGGGATCGGGGAGCTGTTTTTT.

This sequence joins TRBV5-1 and TRBJ2-7; D possibly matches TRBD1 or TRBD2 (5 bases each). V gave up 5 bases and J gave up 2 bases, with 14 bases separating them. CDR3 size: 14 residues. Germline V gives CDR1 SGHRS, CDR2 YFSETQ. The CDR3 loop is CASRAGTPAYEQYF. Written as DNA, the CDR3 is TGCGCCAGCAGGGCCGGGACCCCCGCCTACGAGCAGTACTTC.

This clone has just one count. CDR3 loop: CASSALRTGLTDTQYF. The CDR3 nucleotides are TGTGCCAGCAGCGCACTGAGGACAGGTCTCACAGATACGCAGTATTTT. J is TRBJ2-3 and V is TRBV9; TRBD1 matches 7 bases. CDR3 size: 16 residues. The J segment lost 2 bases and the V segment lost 3 bases, leaving 9 bases of the junction unmatched. Germline-derived CDR1 and CDR2 are SGDLS and YYNGEE.

This sequence joins TRBV30 and TRBJ2-7; 7 positions match TRBD1. The CDR3 consists of 16 residues. Per the germline V gene, CDR1 is GTSNPN and CDR2 is SVGIG (reference sequence). The V segment lost 1 base and the J segment 2 bases; nucleotides outside the gene matches: 11. CDR3 sequence (DNA): TGTGCCTGGAGTGCATGGACAGGAAGGCCCCCCTACGAGCAGTACTTC. It is translated as CAWSAWTGRPPYEQYF.

The chain uses TRBV27 and TRBJ2-1; maybe TRBD1 (6 bases). This CDR3 region has 15 residues. The germline CDR1 and CDR2 sequences are MNHEY and SMNVEV (reference sequence). Trimming shortened V by 2 bases and J by 8 bases, and 16 bases separated the two germline ends. The CDR3 DNA sequence: TGTGCCAGCAGTTTAGGAGCCAGGGGTGTCGATGAGCAGTTCTTC. It is translated as CASSLGARGVDEQFF.

The genes are TRBV10-3 and TRBJ2-7; TRBD1 matches at 7 bases. This CDR3 is 13 amino acids long. V dropped 6 bases and J dropped 4; count of bases not matched to a gene: 6. Germline V gives CDR1 ENHRY, CDR2 SYGVKD. CDR3 amino acids: CAIRGTVTYEQYF. Here the CDR3 DNA reads TGTGCCATCAGGGGGACAGTTACGTACGAGCAGTACTTC.

In its sample, this clone was seen a few times. The chain uses TRBV9 and TRBJ2-7; unclear D gene. Germline V gene data show CDR1 as SGDLS and CDR2 as YYNGEE. The CDR3 spans 12 residues. V was clipped by 5 bases and J by 6 bases, with 12 bases between them. The CDR3 is CASSSRVGEQYF. CDR3 sequence (DNA): TGTGCCAGCAGTTCCCGGGTCGGCGAGCAGTACTTC.

The V and J genes are TRBV5-4 and TRBJ1-1, with D possibly matching TRBD1 (5 bases). V shed 2 bases and J shed 3 bases, with 8 bases lying between them. The germline CDR1 and CDR2 sequences are SGHNT and YYREEE (reference sequence). This CDR3 contains 13 residues. In nucleotides, the CDR3 is TGTGCCAGCAGCTTCCAGGGTGACACTGAAGCTTTCTTT. Translated: CASSFQGDTEAFF.

The chain carries TRBV27 and TRBJ2-7, with D maybe TRBD1 (7 bases). Trimming removed 8 bases at V and 3 bases at J, with 14 bases between. The CDR3 totals 13 residues. Per the germline V gene, CDR1 is MNHEY and CDR2 is SMNVEV (reference sequence). The CDR3 nucleotides read TGTGCCAGCCGCGGGACAGCCAACTACGAGCAGTACTTC. Residues: CASRGTANYEQYF.

On this clone itself: This same CDR3 is encoded by further DNA sequences in the sample. This chain uses TRBV28 with TRBJ2-2; the D is unclear. Trimming took off 3 bases at V and 0 bases at J, with 8 bases between the two ends. Per the germline V gene, CDR1 is MDHEN and CDR2 is SYDVKM. The CDR3 sequence is 15 residues long. CDR3: CASSLRGPNTGELFF. For the CDR3, the DNA is TGTGCCAGCAGTTTGCGTGGTCCGAACACCGGGGAGCTGTTTTTT. Using reference TRBV28 and TRBJ2-2 for the parts outside the CDR3, the full variable domain is DVKVTQSSRYLVKRTGEKVFLECVQDMDHENMFWYRQDPGLGLRLIYFSYDVKMKEKGDIPEGYSVSREKKERFSLILESASTNQTSMYLCASSLRGPNTGELFFGEGSRLTVL.

The V call is TRBV7-9, the J call TRBJ2-1, with D perhaps TRBD2 (5 bases). The CDR3 covers 15 residues. V lost 2 bases to trimming and J lost 1 base, with 9 bases between them. Germline lookup yields CDR1 SEHNR and CDR2 FQNEAQ (reference sequence). The CDR3 DNA sequence: TGTGCCAGCAGCTTATCCAGCGGATCCTACAATGAGCAGTTCTTC. It yields the protein CASSLSSGSYNEQFF.

The chain uses TRBV6-6 and TRBJ2-5; the match to TRBD2 covers 14 bases. The V gene end was trimmed by 5 bases and the J gene end by 5 bases; junction bases not matched to a gene: 7. CDR1 is MNHNY and CDR2 is SVGAGI in the germline V gene (reference sequence). There are 16 residues in the CDR3. The CDR3 region has the DNA TGTGCCAGCAGTACCGGGACTAGCGGGAGAAGGGAGACCCAGTACTTC. Protein: CASSTGTSGRRETQYF.

The V and J genes are TRBV5-4 and TRBJ1-4, with D perhaps TRBD1 (6 bases). Germline V gene lookup returns CDR1 SGHNT and CDR2 YYREEE (reference sequence). V lost 6 bases to trimming and J lost 3 bases, with 9 bases between them. The CDR3 length is 13 residues. The CDR3 here is CASNRAPNEKLFF. DNA of the CDR3: TGTGCCAGCAACAGGGCCCCTAATGAAAAACTGTTTTTT.

V and J are TRBV5-8 and TRBJ1-1; D call uncertain. The CDR3 contains 13 residues. V was clipped by 2 bases and J by 4 bases, with 9 bases between them. Germline V gives CDR1 SGHTS, CDR2 YDEGEE. The CDR3 DNA reads TGTGCCAGCAGCTTTTCCGTGGGCACTGAAGCTTTCTTT. Its protein product is CASSFSVGTEAFF.

This clone was seen more than once but under ten times. Other DNA sequences from this sample encode an identical CDR3 as well. The V and J genes are TRBV27 and TRBJ1-3; D is undetermined. Between the trimmed V and J ends, which lost 0 bases and 2 bases, there was a span of 2 bases. The CDR3 loop spans 13 amino acids. Looked up from germline, CDR1 is MNHEY and CDR2 is SMNVEV (reference sequence). CDR3 sequence (DNA): TGTGCCAGCAGTTTATCGCCTGGAAACACCATATATTTT. This encodes CASSLSPGNTIYF.

The rearrangement joins TRBV5-8 to TRBJ1-1; D is ambiguous. Trimming stripped 0 bases from V and 1 base from J, with 19 bases between. The CDR3 spans 18 residues. Germline CDR1 SGHTS, CDR2 YDEGEE. The CDR3 nucleotides are TGTGCCAGCAGCTTGGAGTTTTTGGACGCCGAGGCGAACACTGAAGCTTTCTTT. It is translated as CASSLEFLDAEANTEAFF.

The J gene is TRBJ2-2, the V gene TRBV6-6; TRBD2 matches 7 bases. Germline V lookup: CDR1 MNHNY, CDR2 SVGAGI (reference sequence). The CDR3 runs 15 residues. After removal of 3 bases from V and 6 bases from J, the junction contained 7 bases not matched to a gene. CDR3 bases: TGTGCCAGCAGTTATTTCCCGGGACTATCCGGGGAGCTGTTTTTT. Protein sequence: CASSYFPGLSGELFF.